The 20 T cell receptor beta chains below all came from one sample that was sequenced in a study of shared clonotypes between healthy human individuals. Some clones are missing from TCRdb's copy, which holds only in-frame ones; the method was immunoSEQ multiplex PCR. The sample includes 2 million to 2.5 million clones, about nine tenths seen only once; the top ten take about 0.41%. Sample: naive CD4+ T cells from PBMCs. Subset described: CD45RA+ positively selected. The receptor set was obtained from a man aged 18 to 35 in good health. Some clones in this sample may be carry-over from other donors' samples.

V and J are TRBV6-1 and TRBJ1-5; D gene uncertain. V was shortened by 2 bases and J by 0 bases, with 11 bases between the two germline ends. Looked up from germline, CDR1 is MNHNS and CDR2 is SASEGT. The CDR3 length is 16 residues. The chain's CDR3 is CASSEPAGPSNQPQHF. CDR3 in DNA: TGTGCCAGCAGTGAACCGGCAGGACCTAGCAATCAGCCCCAGCATTTT.

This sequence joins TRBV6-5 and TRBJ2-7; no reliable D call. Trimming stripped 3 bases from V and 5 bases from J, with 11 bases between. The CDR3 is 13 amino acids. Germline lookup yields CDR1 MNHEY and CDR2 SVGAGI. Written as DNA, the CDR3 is TGTGCCAGCAGTTATTACGACACCCACGAGCAGTACTTC. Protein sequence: CASSYYDTHEQYF.

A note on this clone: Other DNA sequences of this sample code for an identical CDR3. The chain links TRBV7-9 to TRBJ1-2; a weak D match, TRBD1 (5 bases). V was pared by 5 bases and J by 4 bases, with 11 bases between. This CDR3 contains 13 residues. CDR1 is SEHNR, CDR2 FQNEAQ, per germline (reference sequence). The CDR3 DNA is TGTGCCAGCAGCCCCGGGACTGCCTATGGCTACACCTTC. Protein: CASSPGTAYGYTF.

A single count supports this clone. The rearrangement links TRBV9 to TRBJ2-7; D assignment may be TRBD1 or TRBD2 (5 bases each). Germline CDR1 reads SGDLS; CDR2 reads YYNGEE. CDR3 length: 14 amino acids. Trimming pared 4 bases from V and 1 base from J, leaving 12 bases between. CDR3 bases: TGTGCCAGCAGCCCAATGTGGGGGTCCTACGAGCAGTACTTC. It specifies CASSPMWGSYEQYF. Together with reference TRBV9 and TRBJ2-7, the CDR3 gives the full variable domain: DSGVTQTPKHLITATGQRVTLRCSPRSGDLSVYWYQQSLDQGLQFLIQYYNGEERAKGNILERFSAQQFPDLHSELNLSSLELGDSALYFCASSPMWGSYEQYFGPGTRLTVT.

CDR3 nucleotide sequence: TGTGCCACCAGCAGAGATCCACGGTTCAGGAATGAGCAGTTCTTC. Its translation is CATSRDPRFRNEQFF. J is TRBJ2-1 and V is TRBV15; unclear D gene. Deletions cut 0 bases from V and 7 bases from J, with 13 bases between. The CDR3 totals 15 residues. CDR1 LNHNV and CDR2 YYDKDF come from the germline V gene (reference sequence).

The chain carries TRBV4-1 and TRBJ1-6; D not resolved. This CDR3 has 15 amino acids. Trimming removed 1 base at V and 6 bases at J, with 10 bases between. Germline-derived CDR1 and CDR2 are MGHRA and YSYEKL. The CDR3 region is CASSQGTVRNSPLHF. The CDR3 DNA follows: TGCGCCAGCAGCCAAGGGACGGTGCGTAATTCACCCCTCCACTTT.

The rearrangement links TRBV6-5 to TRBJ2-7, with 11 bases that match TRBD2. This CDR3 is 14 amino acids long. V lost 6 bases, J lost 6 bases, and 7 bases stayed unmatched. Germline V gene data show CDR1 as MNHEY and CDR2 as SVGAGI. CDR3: CASRELAGVAEQYF. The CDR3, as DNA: TGTGCCAGCAGAGAACTAGCGGGAGTAGCCGAGCAGTACTTC.

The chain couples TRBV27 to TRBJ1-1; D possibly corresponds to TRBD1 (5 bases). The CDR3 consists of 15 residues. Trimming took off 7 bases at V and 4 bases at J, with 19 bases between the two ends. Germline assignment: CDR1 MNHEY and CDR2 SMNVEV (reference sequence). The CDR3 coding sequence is TGTGCCAGCACTCCCCGTCCGGGGGAAGGCACTGAAGCTTTCTTT. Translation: CASTPRPGEGTEAFF.

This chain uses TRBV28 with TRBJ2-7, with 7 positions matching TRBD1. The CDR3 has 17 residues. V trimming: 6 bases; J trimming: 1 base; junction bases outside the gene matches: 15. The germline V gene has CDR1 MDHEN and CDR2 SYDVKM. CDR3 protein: CASRAQGGLITSYEQYF. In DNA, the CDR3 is TGTGCCAGCAGAGCCCAAGGGGGCCTTATTACTTCCTACGAGCAGTACTTC.

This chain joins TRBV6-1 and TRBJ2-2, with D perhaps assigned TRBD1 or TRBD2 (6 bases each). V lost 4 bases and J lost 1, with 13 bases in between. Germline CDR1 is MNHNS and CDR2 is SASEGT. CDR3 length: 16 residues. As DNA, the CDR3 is TGTGCCAGCAGTGGGAGACTAGGGGGGAACACCGGGGAGCTGTTTTTT. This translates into CASSGRLGGNTGELFF.

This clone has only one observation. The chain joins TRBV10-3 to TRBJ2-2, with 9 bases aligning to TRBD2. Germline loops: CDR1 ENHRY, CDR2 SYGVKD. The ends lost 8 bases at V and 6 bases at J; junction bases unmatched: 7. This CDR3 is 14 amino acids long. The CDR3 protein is CAIGPAGGAGELFF. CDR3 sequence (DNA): TGTGCCATCGGGCCAGCGGGAGGAGCCGGGGAGCTGTTTTTT.

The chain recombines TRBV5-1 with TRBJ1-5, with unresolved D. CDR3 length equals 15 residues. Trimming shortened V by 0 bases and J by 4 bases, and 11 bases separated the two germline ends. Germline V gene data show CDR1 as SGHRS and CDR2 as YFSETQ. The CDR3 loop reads CASSLDEGLNQPQHF. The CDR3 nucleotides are TGCGCCAGCAGCTTGGACGAGGGTCTAAATCAGCCCCAGCATTTT.

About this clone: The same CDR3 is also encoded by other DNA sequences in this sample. The CDR3: CSVEFGGRETQYF. DNA for the CDR3: TGCAGCGTTGAATTCGGGGGAAGGGAGACCCAGTACTTC. The chain employs TRBV29-1 and TRBJ2-5, with a possible D match to TRBD2 (6 bases). The ends were cut back, 2 bases at V and 5 bases at J, with 12 bases in the middle. Looked up from germline, CDR1 is SQVTM and CDR2 is ANQGSEA. The CDR3 length is 13 residues.

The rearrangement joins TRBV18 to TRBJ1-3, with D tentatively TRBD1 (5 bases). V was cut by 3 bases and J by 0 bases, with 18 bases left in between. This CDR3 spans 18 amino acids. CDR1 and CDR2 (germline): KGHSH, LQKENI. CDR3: CASSPTRAPSTSGNTIYF. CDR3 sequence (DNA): TGTGCCAGCTCACCCACCAGGGCTCCGAGCACCTCTGGAAACACCATATATTTT.

The CDR3 DNA reads as TGTGCCAGCAGGGTCCGAGGTCGGTGGAGGGAGACCCAGTACTTC. Protein sequence: CASRVRGRWRETQYF. The rearrangement uses TRBV2 and TRBJ2-5, with D tentatively TRBD2 (5 bases). The CDR3 covers 15 residues. The germline V gene encodes CDR1 SNHLY and CDR2 FYNNEI. The V and J ends lost 6 bases and 5 bases respectively, with 19 bases between them.

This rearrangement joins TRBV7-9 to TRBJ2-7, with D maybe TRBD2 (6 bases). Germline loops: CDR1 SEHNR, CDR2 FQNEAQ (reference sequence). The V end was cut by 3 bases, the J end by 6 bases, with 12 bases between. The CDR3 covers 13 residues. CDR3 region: CASSFRLDSEQYF. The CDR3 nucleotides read TGTGCCAGCAGCTTCCGACTAGACTCCGAGCAGTACTTC.

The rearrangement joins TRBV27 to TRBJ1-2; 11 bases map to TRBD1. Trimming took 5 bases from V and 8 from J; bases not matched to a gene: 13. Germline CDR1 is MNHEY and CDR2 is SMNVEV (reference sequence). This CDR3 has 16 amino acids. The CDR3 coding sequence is TGTGCCAGCAGTCCACCGGGACAGGGGGGGAGTGGAGGCTACACCTTC. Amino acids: CASSPPGQGGSGGYTF.

CDR3 in amino acids: CASSRRGPSNTGELFF. CDR3 in DNA: TGTGCCAGCAGCCGAAGGGGCCCGTCGAACACCGGGGAGCTGTTTTTT. This chain connects TRBV7-2 to TRBJ2-2; TRBD1 might be the D (5 bases). CDR1 is SGHTA, CDR2 FQGNSA, per germline. V lost 5 bases and J lost 0, with 13 bases in between. The CDR3 is 16 amino acids.

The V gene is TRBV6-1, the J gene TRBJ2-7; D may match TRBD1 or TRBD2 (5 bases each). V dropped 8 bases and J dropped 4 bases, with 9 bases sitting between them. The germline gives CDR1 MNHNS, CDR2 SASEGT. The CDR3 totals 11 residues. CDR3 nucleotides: TGTGCCAGCGGGGACGGTTACGAGCAGTACTTC. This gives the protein CASGDGYEQYF.

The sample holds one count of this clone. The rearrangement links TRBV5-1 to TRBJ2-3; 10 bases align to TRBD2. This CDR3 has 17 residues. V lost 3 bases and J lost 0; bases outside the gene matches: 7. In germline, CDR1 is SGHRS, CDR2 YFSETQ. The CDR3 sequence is CASSSTSGLTSTDTQYF. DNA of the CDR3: TGCGCCAGCAGCTCGACTAGCGGGCTTACTAGCACAGATACGCAGTATTTT.